This TCR beta chain appears in the sequencing data of a study of neurological immune-mediated disorders. This clonotype was seen ten or more times. TCRdb ran MiXCR on the 5' RACE reads and lists one entry per CDR3 protein. This table has about 74,000 distinct CDR3 sequences, roughly 5% appearing once. CDR3 length: 16 residues. Trimming took 0 bases from V and 5 from J; bases not matched to a gene: 10. The germline V gene encodes CDR1 DFQATT and CDR2 SNEGSKA (reference sequence). The sequenced sample consisted of PBMCs. The clonotype was recovered from a man younger than 30 with multiple sclerosis. The chain uses TRBV20-1 and TRBJ2-7, with 10 positions matching TRBD2. The DNA for the CDR3 is TGCAGTGCTAGAGATGGACTAGCGGTTACCATCCACGAGCAGTACTTC. It translates to CSARDGLAVTIHEQYF.